This is a list of T cell receptor beta chains from one sample in a study of blood T cell repertoires in COVID-19. The table came from immunoSEQ multiplex PCR; TCRdb's copy has only in-frame clones and leaves some out. The data show more than 250,000 clones, 86% seen once. The sample was PBMCs or T cells enriched from blood (not recorded which). The source is a woman aged 18 to 35 who had recovered from COVID-19. Both conserved end residues are part of each CDR3. A D gene is named only where the DNA matches it firmly. Clone size is given for some rows only: seen once, a few or many times, or a class if the clone is expanded.

v_gene: TRBV30; len: 14; abundance: .; d_gene: TRBD1; j_gene: TRBJ1-2; CDR3aa: CAWRSDRGYYGYTF; CDR3nt: TGTGCCTGGAGGTCTGACAGGGGATACTATGGCTACACCTTC
v_gene: TRBV2; len: 16; abundance: .; d_gene: TRBD1; j_gene: TRBJ2-6; CDR3aa: CASRGDSGSGANVLTF; CDR3nt: TGTGCCAGCAGAGGGGACAGCGGCTCTGGGGCCAACGTCCTGACTTTC
v_gene: TRBV5-1; len: 16; abundance: .; d_gene: TRBD2; j_gene: TRBJ2-3; CDR3aa: CASSSLTSGGTDTQYF; CDR3nt: TGCGCCAGCAGCTCATTGACTAGCGGGGGCACAGATACGCAGTATTTT
v_gene: TRBV15; len: 14; abundance: .; d_gene: .; j_gene: TRBJ1-6; CDR3aa: CATSRVVSNSPLHF; CDR3nt: TGTGCCACCAGCAGAGTTGTGAGCAATTCACCCCTCCACTTT
v_gene: TRBV20-1; len: 14; abundance: .; d_gene: TRBD2; j_gene: TRBJ2-1; CDR3aa: CSAREDSGGSEQFF; CDR3nt: TGCAGTGCTCGTGAGGATAGCGGGGGAAGTGAGCAGTTCTTC
v_gene: TRBV7-9; len: 14; abundance: .; d_gene: .; j_gene: TRBJ2-7; CDR3aa: CASRGDRSSYEQYF; CDR3nt: TGTGCCAGCAGGGGAGACAGGTCTTCCTACGAGCAGTACTTC
v_gene: TRBV29-1; len: 17; abundance: .; d_gene: TRBD2; j_gene: TRBJ2-1; CDR3aa: CSVERVVAGVGGNEQFF; CDR3nt: TGCAGCGTTGAAAGGGTGGTAGCGGGAGTTGGTGGTAATGAGCAGTTCTTC
v_gene: TRBV6-5; len: 13; abundance: .; d_gene: .; j_gene: TRBJ2-3; CDR3aa: CASSPPRGDTQYF; CDR3nt: TGTGCCAGCAGTCCCCCCCGGGGAGATACGCAGTATTTT
v_gene: TRBV12-5; len: 16; abundance: once; d_gene: TRBD2; j_gene: TRBJ2-5; CDR3aa: CASGLNSGRAGETQYF; CDR3nt: TGTGCTAGTGGTCTCAATAGCGGGAGGGCCGGAGAGACCCAGTACTTC
v_gene: TRBV7-2; len: 17; abundance: .; d_gene: TRBD2; j_gene: TRBJ2-1; CDR3aa: CASSLPLAGETYNEQFF; CDR3nt: TGTGCCAGCAGCTTACCCCTAGCGGGGGAGACTTACAATGAGCAGTTCTTC
v_gene: TRBV7-9; len: 17; abundance: .; d_gene: .; j_gene: TRBJ1-2; CDR3aa: CASSALPQSTFNYGYTF; CDR3nt: TGTGCCAGCAGCGCTTTACCGCAAAGCACTTTTAACTATGGCTACACCTTC
v_gene: TRBV28; len: 13; abundance: .; d_gene: .; j_gene: TRBJ1-1; CDR3aa: CASSLGPNTEAFF; CDR3nt: TGTGCCAGCAGTTTGGGGCCGAACACTGAAGCTTTCTTT
v_gene: TRBV9; len: 18; abundance: .; d_gene: .; j_gene: TRBJ1-4; CDR3aa: CASSLGHRLRTTNEKLFF; CDR3nt: TGTGCCAGCAGTTTGGGGCATCGTCTCCGAACAACTAATGAAAAACTGTTTTTT
v_gene: TRBV7-6; len: 16; abundance: .; d_gene: TRBD2; j_gene: TRBJ2-3; CDR3aa: CASSLATSGGTDTQYF; CDR3nt: TGTGCCAGCAGCTTGGCTACTAGCGGGGGCACAGATACGCAGTATTTT
v_gene: TRBV5-1; len: 19; abundance: .; d_gene: .; j_gene: TRBJ2-2; CDR3aa: CASSLVYSRAGLNTGELFF; CDR3nt: TGCGCCAGCAGCTTGGTTTATTCGAGGGCGGGGTTAAACACCGGGGAGCTGTTTTTT
v_gene: TRBV7-8; len: 17; abundance: .; d_gene: TRBD2; j_gene: TRBJ2-3; CDR3aa: CASSLVISGSRTDTQYF; CDR3nt: TGTGCCAGCAGCTTAGTTATTAGCGGGAGTCGTACAGATACGCAGTATTTT
v_gene: TRBV10-3; len: 13; abundance: .; d_gene: .; j_gene: TRBJ1-5; CDR3aa: CAISRQGNQPQHF; CDR3nt: TGTGCCATCAGCAGACAGGGCAATCAGCCCCAGCATTTT
v_gene: TRBV6-5; len: 16; abundance: once; d_gene: .; j_gene: TRBJ2-2; CDR3aa: CASSYSRTANTGELFF; CDR3nt: TGTGCCAGCAGTTACTCGCGGACAGCGAACACCGGGGAGCTGTTTTTT
v_gene: TRBV12-1; len: 15; abundance: few; d_gene: .; j_gene: TRBJ2-5; CDR3aa: CASSFGASRGETQYF; CDR3nt: TGTGCCAGCAGCTTTGGTGCTAGCAGGGGAGAGACCCAGTACTTC
v_gene: TRBV27; len: 16; abundance: .; d_gene: .; j_gene: TRBJ1-3; CDR3aa: CASSPHREETGNTIYF; CDR3nt: TGTGCCAGCAGTCCCCACAGGGAAGAGACTGGAAACACCATATATTTT
v_gene: TRBV5-8; len: 15; abundance: .; d_gene: .; j_gene: TRBJ1-4; CDR3aa: CASSFNRVGDEKLFF; CDR3nt: TGTGCCAGCAGCTTTAACAGGGTGGGAGATGAAAAACTGTTTTTT
v_gene: TRBV28; len: 17; abundance: .; d_gene: TRBD1; j_gene: TRBJ1-3; CDR3aa: CASSLPGQGAGGNTIYF; CDR3nt: TGTGCCAGCAGTTTACCGGGACAGGGGGCAGGAGGAAACACCATATATTTT
v_gene: TRBV7-2; len: 15; abundance: .; d_gene: .; j_gene: TRBJ2-5; CDR3aa: CASSLATGSQETQYF; CDR3nt: TGTGCCAGCAGCTTAGCCACAGGTTCCCAAGAGACCCAGTACTTC
v_gene: TRBV30; len: 14; abundance: .; d_gene: TRBD1; j_gene: TRBJ1-4; CDR3aa: CAWSGGTVGEKLFF; CDR3nt: TGTGCCTGGAGTGGCGGGACAGTGGGAGAAAAACTGTTTTTT
v_gene: TRBV5-1; len: 15; abundance: .; d_gene: .; j_gene: TRBJ2-3; CDR3aa: CASSLWQTSTDTQYF; CDR3nt: TGCGCCAGCAGCTTGTGGCAGACTAGCACAGATACGCAGTATTTT
v_gene: TRBV19; len: 15; abundance: .; d_gene: TRBD1; j_gene: TRBJ2-7; CDR3aa: CASSSGTGDPSEQYF; CDR3nt: TGTGCCAGTAGCTCCGGGACAGGGGACCCGTCCGAGCAGTACTTC
v_gene: TRBV28; len: 14; abundance: once; d_gene: .; j_gene: TRBJ1-1; CDR3aa: CASTVAGGVTEAFF; CDR3nt: TGTGCCAGCACCGTCGCGGGGGGAGTCACTGAAGCTTTCTTT
v_gene: TRBV5-6; len: 15; abundance: .; d_gene: .; j_gene: TRBJ2-7; CDR3aa: CASSFYAATSYEQYF; CDR3nt: TGTGCCAGCAGCTTTTACGCGGCGACCTCCTACGAGCAGTACTTC
v_gene: TRBV27; len: 15; abundance: few; d_gene: .; j_gene: TRBJ1-6; CDR3aa: CASSWGGVSKSPLHF; CDR3nt: TGTGCCAGCAGTTGGGGAGGGGTTAGCAAATCACCCCTCCACTTT
v_gene: TRBV24-1; len: 15; abundance: once; d_gene: TRBD2; j_gene: TRBJ2-1; CDR3aa: CATSDPLQSGGEQFF; CDR3nt: TGTGCCACCAGTGATCCCCTGCAGTCCGGGGGGGAGCAGTTCTTC
v_gene: TRBV5-1; len: 14; abundance: .; d_gene: TRBD1; j_gene: TRBJ2-7; CDR3aa: CASSFTGDNHEQYF; CDR3nt: TGCGCCAGCAGCTTTACAGGGGACAATCACGAGCAGTACTTC
v_gene: TRBV27; len: 16; abundance: .; d_gene: .; j_gene: TRBJ2-5; CDR3aa: CASSSTIGTRRETQYF; CDR3nt: TGTGCCAGCAGTTCGACTATAGGGACTCGCCGGGAGACCCAGTACTTC
v_gene: TRBV13; len: 16; abundance: .; d_gene: TRBD1; j_gene: TRBJ2-1; CDR3aa: CASSLNSGTGYNEQFF; CDR3nt: TGTGCCAGCAGCTTAAACTCCGGGACAGGGTACAATGAGCAGTTCTTC
v_gene: TRBV9; len: 16; abundance: .; d_gene: TRBD2; j_gene: TRBJ2-3; CDR3aa: CASSEGTSALTDTQYF; CDR3nt: TGTGCCAGCAGCGAGGGGACTAGCGCCCTCACAGATACGCAGTATTTT
v_gene: TRBV27; len: 15; abundance: .; d_gene: .; j_gene: TRBJ2-5; CDR3aa: CASSLSSREQETQYF; CDR3nt: TGTGCCAGCAGTTTATCTTCCAGGGAACAAGAGACCCAGTACTTC
v_gene: TRBV7-6; len: 16; abundance: few; d_gene: TRBD1; j_gene: TRBJ2-5; CDR3aa: CASSSRAGQAQETQYF; CDR3nt: TGTGCCAGCAGCTCCAGGGCGGGACAGGCCCAAGAGACCCAGTACTTC
v_gene: TRBV28; len: 15; abundance: .; d_gene: .; j_gene: TRBJ1-2; CDR3aa: CASSFLDRHVIGYTF; CDR3nt: TGTGCCAGCAGTTTCCTCGACCGACACGTTATTGGCTACACCTTC
v_gene: TRBV11-2; len: 17; abundance: .; d_gene: .; j_gene: TRBJ1-2; CDR3aa: CASSPGQERPPNYGYTF; CDR3nt: TGTGCCAGCAGCCCCGGACAAGAACGCCCGCCTAACTATGGCTACACCTTC
v_gene: TRBV28; len: 15; abundance: .; d_gene: TRBD2; j_gene: TRBJ2-7; CDR3aa: CASSQPAGGSYEQYF; CDR3nt: TGTGCCAGCAGCCAACCGGCGGGCGGGAGCTACGAGCAGTACTTC
v_gene: TRBV19; len: 17; abundance: .; d_gene: TRBD1; j_gene: TRBJ2-6; CDR3aa: CASSIGQGAAGANVLTF; CDR3nt: TGTGCCAGTAGTATCGGACAGGGGGCGGCTGGGGCCAACGTCCTGACTTTC
v_gene: TRBV19; len: 15; abundance: once; d_gene: .; j_gene: TRBJ2-3; CDR3aa: CASSIGLRAADTQYF; CDR3nt: TGTGCCAGTAGTATAGGACTACGGGCGGCAGATACGCAGTATTTT
v_gene: TRBV7-9; len: 12; abundance: .; d_gene: .; j_gene: TRBJ1-1; CDR3aa: CASSFSGTEAFF; CDR3nt: TGTGCCAGCAGCTTTTCGGGCACTGAAGCTTTCTTT
v_gene: TRBV28; len: 17; abundance: .; d_gene: TRBD2; j_gene: TRBJ2-3; CDR3aa: CASSFQRGGSSTDTQYF; CDR3nt: TGTGCCAGCAGTTTCCAGCGGGGGGGTTCAAGCACAGATACGCAGTATTTT
v_gene: TRBV5-5; len: 18; abundance: .; d_gene: .; j_gene: TRBJ1-5; CDR3aa: CASSLGWRGRPPNQPQHF; CDR3nt: TGTGCCAGCAGCTTGGGGTGGAGGGGCCGACCTCCCAATCAGCCCCAGCATTTT
v_gene: TRBV5-1; len: 16; abundance: .; d_gene: TRBD2; j_gene: TRBJ2-1; CDR3aa: CASSLVGASGVRGQFF; CDR3nt: TGCGCCAGCAGCCTGGTAGGTGCTAGCGGAGTCCGTGGGCAGTTCTTC
v_gene: TRBV3-1/TRBV3-2; len: 15; abundance: .; d_gene: TRBD1; j_gene: TRBJ2-7; CDR3aa: CASSQAGTGFFEQYF; CDR3nt: TGTGCCAGCAGCCAGGCCGGGACAGGTTTCTTCGAGCAGTACTTC
v_gene: TRBV7-3; len: 13; abundance: .; d_gene: .; j_gene: TRBJ2-2; CDR3aa: CASSLWERGELFF; CDR3nt: TGTGCCAGCAGCTTATGGGAGAGGGGGGAGCTGTTTTTT
v_gene: TRBV30; len: 15; abundance: .; d_gene: TRBD1; j_gene: TRBJ1-4; CDR3aa: CAWSGTGTGIEKLFF; CDR3nt: TGTGCCTGGAGCGGGACAGGGACAGGAATCGAAAAACTGTTTTTT
v_gene: TRBV9; len: 15; abundance: .; d_gene: TRBD2; j_gene: TRBJ2-5; CDR3aa: CASSEASGRSETQYF; CDR3nt: TGTGCCAGCAGCGAGGCTAGCGGGAGAAGTGAGACCCAGTACTTC
v_gene: TRBV7-2; len: 14; abundance: once; d_gene: .; j_gene: TRBJ1-1; CDR3aa: CASSPAIWMGEAFF; CDR3nt: TGTGCCAGCAGCCCGGCTATTTGGATGGGCGAAGCTTTCTTT